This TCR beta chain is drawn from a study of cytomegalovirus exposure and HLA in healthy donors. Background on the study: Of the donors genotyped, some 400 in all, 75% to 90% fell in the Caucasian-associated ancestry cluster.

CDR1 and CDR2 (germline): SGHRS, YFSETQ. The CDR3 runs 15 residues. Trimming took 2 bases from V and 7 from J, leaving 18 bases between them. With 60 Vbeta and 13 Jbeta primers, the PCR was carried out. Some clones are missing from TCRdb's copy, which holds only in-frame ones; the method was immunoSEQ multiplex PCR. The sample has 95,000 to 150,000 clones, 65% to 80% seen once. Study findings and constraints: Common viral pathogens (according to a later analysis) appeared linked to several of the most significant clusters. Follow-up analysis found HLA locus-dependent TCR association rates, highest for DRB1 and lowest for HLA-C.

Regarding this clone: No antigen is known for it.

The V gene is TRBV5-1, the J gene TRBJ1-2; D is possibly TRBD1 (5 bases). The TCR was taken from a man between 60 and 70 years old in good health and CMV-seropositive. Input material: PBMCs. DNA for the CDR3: TGCGCCAGCAGCTTCTCCGGGACTCTAGAGTCTGGCTACACCTTC. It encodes CASSFSGTLESGYTF.